This T cell receptor (beta chain) appears in the sequencing data of a study of cytomegalovirus exposure and HLA in healthy donors. In nominal health when sampled, donors likely had unrecorded immune exposures nonetheless. 60 Vbeta and 13 Jbeta primers were used in PCR. Libraries were prepared by immunoSEQ multiplex PCR; TCRdb keeps only in-frame clonotypes and omits some of them. This sample carries 150,000 to 200,000 clones, 60% to 85% of them seen once, and the ten largest clones take over 2.5%. The CDR3 sequence is 15 residues long. The germline CDR1 and CDR2 sequences are SGHAT and FQNNGV. The J segment lost 2 bases and the V segment lost 1 base, leaving 5 bases of the junction unmatched.

What was sequenced was PBMCs. The receptor's source is a woman aged 45-65 years in good health and CMV-seropositive. The chain uses TRBV11-2 and TRBJ2-7; TRBD2 agrees at 7 bases. CDR3 amino acids: CASSLVSGRAYEQYF. DNA of the CDR3: TGTGCCAGCAGCTTAGTATCGGGGAGGGCCTACGAGCAGTACTTC.